The 24 T cell receptor beta chains listed next were all sequenced from one sample in a study of T cell responses to AZD1222 COVID-19 vaccine. TCRdb's table, derived via immunoSEQ multiplex PCR, lists solely in-frame clones and lacks some. The table shows 140,000 to 150,000 clones, with 88% occurring only once. The starting material was peripheral blood, obtained 28 days after the second dose of the MenACWY control vaccine. Receptors were obtained from an adult who received the MenACWY meningococcal vaccine as a control.

This chain connects TRBV11-3 to TRBJ2-5; tentative D call: TRBD2 (6 bases). Looked up from germline, CDR1 is SGHNT and CDR2 is YENEEA. The CDR3 is 15 amino acids. V lost 2 bases and J lost 2, with 12 bases in between. The CDR3 loop is CASSLISRGQETQYF. The CDR3 DNA is TGTGCCAGCAGCTTAATCTCCCGGGGGCAAGAGACCCAGTACTTC. Full variable domain (missing parts from reference TRBV11-3 and TRBJ2-5): EAGVVQSPRYKIIEKKQPVAFWCNPISGHNTLYWYLQNLGQGPELLIRYENEEAVDDSQLPKDRFSAERLKGVDSTLKIQPAELGDSAVYLCASSLISRGQETQYFGPGTRLLVL.

V and J are TRBV7-9 and TRBJ2-3; 11 bases are a match to TRBD1. The length of the CDR3 is 16 residues. V dropped 5 bases and J dropped 0; count of bases not matched to a gene: 4. From germline, CDR1 is SEHNR and CDR2 FQNEAQ (reference sequence). CDR3 nucleotide sequence: TGTGCCAGCAGCCTGGGACAGGGGGTTAGCACAGATACGCAGTATTTT. Its protein is CASSLGQGVSTDTQYF.

V usage is TRBV13 and J usage is TRBJ1-4, with 9 bases aligning to TRBD1. Looked up from germline, CDR1 is PRHDT and CDR2 is FYEKMQ (reference sequence). This CDR3 region has 15 residues. Trimming removed 5 bases from V and 6 bases from J; junction bases left unmatched: 7. The CDR3 loop is CASSVRDRADEKLFF. As DNA, the CDR3 is TGTGCCAGCAGCGTCCGGGACAGGGCGGATGAAAAACTGTTTTTT.

This clone was recorded once. For the CDR3, the DNA is TGCGCCAGCAACCGGGACAACCGAGTGGAGCAGTACTTC. Translation: CASNRDNRVEQYF. The V call is TRBV5-1, the J call TRBJ2-7, with D perhaps TRBD1 (6 bases). Trimming stripped 6 bases from V and 7 bases from J, with 17 bases between. Germline values: CDR1 SGHRS, CDR2 YFSETQ. This CDR3 is built from 13 residues.

The V and J genes are TRBV11-3 and TRBJ2-3; D unresolved. The CDR3 extends over 12 amino acids. The V gene lost 5 bases and the J gene lost 5 bases, with 8 bases spanning the gap. Germline CDR1 SGHNT, CDR2 YENEEA. Here the CDR3 reads CASSPGGDTQYF. As DNA, the CDR3 is TGTGCCAGCAGCCCCGGTGGAGATACGCAGTATTTT.

V is TRBV7-2 and J is TRBJ1-4, with TRBD1 as a possible D gene (5 bases). Germline V CDR1 and CDR2: SGHTA, FQGNSA. The length of the CDR3 is 14 residues. Trimming left V 3 bases short and J 1 base short, with 6 bases between. Here the CDR3 DNA reads TGTGCCAGCAGCTTTGGGGGAACTAATGAAAAACTGTTTTTT. Translating gives CASSFGGTNEKLFF.

V is TRBV12-3 or TRBV12-4 and J is TRBJ1-1; TRBD1 matches at 11 bases. The junction had 7 bases not matched to a gene; V was cut back by 5 bases and J by 14 bases. There are 12 residues in the CDR3. This CDR3 reads CASSRTGGIDFF. As DNA, the CDR3 is TGTGCCAGCAGTAGGACAGGGGGCATAGACTTCTTT.

This clone is a singleton in its sample. The chain carries TRBV7-2 and TRBJ2-1; TRBD2 might be the D (7 bases). CDR3 length: 15 residues. Trimming removed 5 bases at V and 4 bases at J, with 15 bases between. Germline V lookup: CDR1 SGHTA, CDR2 FQGNSA. The CDR3, as DNA: TGTGCCAGCAGCCCGGCGGGGGCGTCTTACAATGAGCAGTTCTTC. This codes for CASSPAGASYNEQFF.

The rearrangement links TRBV7-2 to TRBJ2-2; D perhaps matches TRBD1 (5 bases). The CDR3 covers 14 residues. Germline CDR1 and CDR2: SGHTA and FQGNSA. The V and J ends lost 3 bases and 6 bases respectively, with 11 bases between them. CDR3 in DNA: TGTGCCAGCAGCTTCCAGGGTTCGGCCGGGGAGCTGTTTTTT. Translated, it gives CASSFQGSAGELFF.

The gene calls are TRBV5-1 and TRBJ1-4; D ambiguous. Trimming shortened V by 2 bases and J by 8 bases, and 13 bases separated the two germline ends. This CDR3 is 14 amino acids long. Per the germline V gene, CDR1 is SGHRS and CDR2 is YFSETQ. As DNA, the CDR3 is TGCGCCAGCAGCTTCGGTGGGGTGGAGGAAAAACTGTTTTTT. Translating gives CASSFGGVEEKLFF.

The rearrangement links TRBV18 to TRBJ2-2, with a tentative D call TRBD2 (5 bases). Per germline, CDR1 KGHSH and CDR2 LQKENI. The CDR3 covers 13 residues. CDR3: CASAGQNTGELFF. CDR3 bases: TGTGCGAGCGCGGGTCAGAACACCGGGGAGCTGTTTTTT. Filled out from reference TRBV18 and TRBJ2-2, the complete variable domain reads NAGVMQNPRHLVRRRGQEARLRCSPMKGHSHVYWYRQLPEEGLKFMVYLQKENIIDESGMPKERFSAEFPKEGPSILRIQQVVRGDSAAYFCASAGQNTGELFFGEGSRLTVL.

This rearrangement joins TRBV11-3 to TRBJ1-3; D gene unclear. This CDR3 has 14 residues. Trimming cost V 5 bases and J 0 bases, with 8 bases left between them. Germline CDR1 reads SGHNT; CDR2 reads YENEEA. The CDR3 sequence: CASSKRFSGNTIYF. Written as DNA, the CDR3 is TGTGCCAGCAGCAAACGGTTCTCTGGAAACACCATATATTTT.

CDR3 nucleotides: TGTGCCAGCAGTTTGGCTAGAGTCTATGGCTACACCTTC. The encoded protein is CASSLARVYGYTF. The V and J genes are TRBV12-3 or TRBV12-4 and TRBJ1-2, with D unresolved. Trimming pared 3 bases from V and 4 bases from J, leaving 9 bases between. This CDR3 has 13 residues.

V and J are TRBV11-2 and TRBJ1-5; weak D call: TRBD1 (6 bases). The CDR3 extends over 15 amino acids. Trimming pared 1 base from V and 5 bases from J, leaving 12 bases between. CDR1 is SGHAT and CDR2 is FQNNGV in the germline V gene. This CDR3 is CASSLVQGTDQPQHF. The CDR3 DNA reads TGTGCCAGCAGCTTAGTCCAGGGGACCGATCAGCCCCAGCATTTT.

The gene calls are TRBV5-1 and TRBJ2-5, with 8 bases lining up with TRBD2. The germline V gene has CDR1 SGHRS and CDR2 YFSETQ. V lost 0 bases and J lost 5; bases outside the gene matches: 6. CDR3 length: 15 amino acids. CDR3 DNA sequence: TGCGCCAGCAGCTTGGCCAGCGGGAGTGGGGAGACCCAGTACTTC. Translating gives CASSLASGSGETQYF.

This chain connects TRBV5-6 to TRBJ1-2, with 7 positions matching TRBD1. The CDR3 covers 12 residues. V lost 2 bases, J lost 6 bases, and 1 base stayed unmatched. Germline V gene lookup returns CDR1 SGHDT and CDR2 YYEEEE. The CDR3 nucleotides read TGTGCCAGCAGCTTCGACAGGGATGGCTACACCTTC. Residues: CASSFDRDGYTF.

V gene TRBV6-6 combines with J gene TRBJ2-5, with TRBD1 identical over 7 bases. Germline CDR1 MNHNY, CDR2 SVGAGI (reference sequence). CDR3 size: 13 residues. The V segment lost 6 bases and the J segment 2 bases; nucleotides outside the gene matches: 3. In DNA form, the CDR3 reads TGTGCCAGCAGAGGGACAGAACAAGAGACCCAGTACTTC. Residues: CASRGTEQETQYF.

The CDR3 bases are TGCAGCGTTGAATCATGGTCTGGGGAAGCTTTCTTT. It translates to CSVESWSGEAFF. V and J are TRBV29-1 and TRBJ1-1; D call uncertain. The CDR3 has 12 residues. Per germline, CDR1 SQVTM and CDR2 ANQGSEA. V lost 2 bases and J 8 bases, leaving 12 bases between the germline ends.

The CDR3, as DNA: TGTGCCAGCTCACCACCGGGGGGCCAGGGTGGCTATGGCTACACCTTC. Translating gives CASSPPGGQGGYGYTF. This chain uses TRBV18 with TRBJ1-2, with D possibly matching TRBD1 (6 bases). Germline CDR1 KGHSH, CDR2 LQKENI. The CDR3 consists of 16 residues. Trimming removed 0 bases at V and 4 bases at J, with 15 bases between.

Of note for this clone: A junction end diverges from the germline sequence, so it may reflect a read error. The rearrangement joins TRBV3-1 (or the pseudogene TRBV3-2) to TRBJ2-1; no reliable D call. Germline lookup yields CDR1 LGHDT and CDR2 YNNKEL (reference sequence). The CDR3 length is 15 residues. The CDR3 region has the DNA TGTGCCAGCAGTCAAGGGCCTAGCTCCTACAATGAGCAGTTCTTC. The encoded protein is CASSQGPSSYNEQFF.

The V call is TRBV30, the J call TRBJ2-5; D not resolved. The CDR3 loop spans 12 amino acids. Trimming removed 1 base from V and 5 bases from J, with 8 bases in between. Per germline, CDR1 GTSNPN and CDR2 SVGIG (reference sequence). The CDR3 DNA reads TGTGCCTGGAGTGGAATTGGGGAGACCCAGTACTTC. It yields the protein CAWSGIGETQYF. The whole variable domain, filled in from reference TRBV30 and TRBJ2-5, reads SQTIHQWPATLVQPVGSPLSLECTVEGTSNPNLYWYRQAAGRGLQLLFYSVGIGQISSEVPQNLSASRPQDRQFILSSKKLLLSDSGFYLCAWSGIGETQYFGPGTRLLVL.

The J gene is TRBJ1-6, the V gene TRBV5-4; 7 bases are shared with TRBD1. Germline V gives CDR1 SGHNT, CDR2 YYREEE (reference sequence). CDR3 length: 15 amino acids. The J segment lost 10 bases and the V segment lost 3 bases, leaving 10 bases of the junction unmatched. The DNA of the CDR3 is TGTGCCAGCAGCTCGAAAGACAGGGTTCAGTCACCCCTCCACTTT. Encoded protein: CASSSKDRVQSPLHF.

The chain recombines TRBV29-1 with TRBJ2-7; D might be TRBD1 or TRBD2, each matching 5 bases. The CDR3 spans 13 residues. Per germline, CDR1 SQVTM and CDR2 ANQGSEA. V lost 4 bases to trimming and J lost 7 bases, with 17 bases between them. The CDR3: CSVGRPGPGEQYF. The CDR3 DNA reads TGCAGCGTTGGACGCCCGGGGCCGGGGGAGCAGTACTTC.

This clone showed up just once. The rearrangement links TRBV18 to TRBJ1-1, with TRBD1 matching over 8 bases. The germline gives CDR1 KGHSH, CDR2 LQKENI. V lost 5 bases, J lost 3 bases, and 8 bases stayed unmatched. CDR3 size: 15 residues. The CDR3 reads CASSSRTGRDTEAFF. In nucleotides, the CDR3 is TGTGCCAGCTCATCTAGGACAGGGAGGGACACTGAAGCTTTCTTT.